This T cell receptor beta chain was documented in a study of T cells in Graves' hyperthyroidism and ophthalmopathy. About the study: Peripheral blood collection took place at initial diagnosis, before any treatment. Regarding the study as a whole: Blood shared most expanded thyroid clonotypes above 0.001.

TCR beta CDR3 regions were amplified from RNA. A first-round RT-PCR of the TCR CDR3 used the HTBI primer set. One entry per CDR3 protein, called by TCRdb with MiXCR from the multiplex PCR reads. Altogether 350,000 or so distinct CDR3 sequences are present, around 18% being singletons, with the ten largest covering around 15%. V was shortened by 5 bases and J by 0 bases, with 7 bases between the two germline ends. The V gene's germline CDR1 is DFQATT and CDR2 SNEGSKA (reference sequence). The CDR3 contains 12 residues. This clonotype appeared many times. What it binds is not known. Disease lasting under 3 months, a NOSPECS grade of at least 4, and a Clinical Activity Score of at least 3 were features of the ophthalmopathy patients. Each diagnosis was grounded in clinical symptoms, serum thyroxine and TRAb, thyroid ultrasound, and orbital computed tomography.

The rearrangement uses TRBV20-1 and TRBJ1-1; TRBD1 might be the D (5 bases). Sequenced: blood. This sequence was found in a woman in her thirties or forties with Graves' ophthalmopathy. The CDR3 DNA is TGCAGTGCTCCAGGGTTGAACACTGAAGCTTTCTTT. Protein: CSAPGLNTEAFF.